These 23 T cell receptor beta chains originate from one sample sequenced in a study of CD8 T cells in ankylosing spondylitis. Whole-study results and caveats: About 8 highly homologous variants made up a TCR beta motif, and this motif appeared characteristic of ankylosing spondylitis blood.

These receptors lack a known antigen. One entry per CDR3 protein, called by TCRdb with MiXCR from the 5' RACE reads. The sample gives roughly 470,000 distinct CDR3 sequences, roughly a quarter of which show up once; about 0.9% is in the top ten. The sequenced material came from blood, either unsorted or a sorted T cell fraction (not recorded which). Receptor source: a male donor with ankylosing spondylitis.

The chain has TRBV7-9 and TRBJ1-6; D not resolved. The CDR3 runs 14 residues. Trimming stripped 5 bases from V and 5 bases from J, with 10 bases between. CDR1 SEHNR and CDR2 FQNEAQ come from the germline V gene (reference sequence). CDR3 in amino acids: CASSGAVHNSPLHF. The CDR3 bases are TGTGCCAGCAGCGGAGCAGTACATAATTCACCCCTCCACTTT.

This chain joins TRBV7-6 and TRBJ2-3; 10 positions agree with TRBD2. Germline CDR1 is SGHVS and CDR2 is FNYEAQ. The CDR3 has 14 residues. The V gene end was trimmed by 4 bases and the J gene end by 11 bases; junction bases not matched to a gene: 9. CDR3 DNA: TGTGCCAGCAGCTGGGGGCTAGCGGGAGAGAAGCAGTATTTT. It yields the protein CASSWGLAGEKQYF.

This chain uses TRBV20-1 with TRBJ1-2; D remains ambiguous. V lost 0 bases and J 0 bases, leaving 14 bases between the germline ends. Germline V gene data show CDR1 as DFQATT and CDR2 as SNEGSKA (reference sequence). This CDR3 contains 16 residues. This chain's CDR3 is CSARDHGGWANYGYTF. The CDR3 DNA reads TGCAGTGCTAGAGATCACGGCGGGTGGGCTAACTATGGCTACACCTTC.

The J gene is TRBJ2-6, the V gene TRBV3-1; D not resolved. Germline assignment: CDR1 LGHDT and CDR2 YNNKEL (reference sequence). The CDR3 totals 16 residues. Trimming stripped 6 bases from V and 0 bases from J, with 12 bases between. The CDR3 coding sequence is TGTGCCAGCAGTCCTCGTGGGTCCTCTGGGGCCAACGTCCTGACTTTC. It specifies CASSPRGSSGANVLTF.

The CDR3 sequence is CASSHPKGTSGRREYNEQFF. The CDR3 DNA follows: TGCGCCAGCAGCCACCCCAAGGGGACTAGCGGGAGGAGGGAATACAATGAGCAGTTCTTC. The gene calls are TRBV4-1 and TRBJ2-1, with 15 bases identical to TRBD2. The CDR3 consists of 20 residues. Germline V gives CDR1 MGHRA, CDR2 YSYEKL. V lost 3 bases to trimming and J lost 4 bases; unmatched junction nucleotides: 13.

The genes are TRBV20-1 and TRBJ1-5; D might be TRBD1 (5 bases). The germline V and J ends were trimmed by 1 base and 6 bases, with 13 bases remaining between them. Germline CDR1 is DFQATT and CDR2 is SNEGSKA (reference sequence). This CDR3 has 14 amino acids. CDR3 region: CSARVGFQGQPQHF. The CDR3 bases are TGCAGTGCTAGAGTGGGATTCCAGGGTCAGCCCCAGCATTTT.

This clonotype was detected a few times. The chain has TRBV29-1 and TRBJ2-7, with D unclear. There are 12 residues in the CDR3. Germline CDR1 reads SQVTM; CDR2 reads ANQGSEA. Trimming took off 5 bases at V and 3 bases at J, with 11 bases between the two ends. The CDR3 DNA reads TGCAGCGTTCCCTATGGGTACTACGAGCAGTACGTC. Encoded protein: CSVPYGYYEQYV.

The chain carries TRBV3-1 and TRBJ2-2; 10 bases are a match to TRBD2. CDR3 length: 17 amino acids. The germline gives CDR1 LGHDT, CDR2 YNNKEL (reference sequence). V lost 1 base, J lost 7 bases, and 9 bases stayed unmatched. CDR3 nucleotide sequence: TGTGCCAGCAGCCAAGTCAGTAGCGGGAGGTCGGGCGGGGAGCTGTTTTTT. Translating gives CASSQVSSGRSGGELFF.

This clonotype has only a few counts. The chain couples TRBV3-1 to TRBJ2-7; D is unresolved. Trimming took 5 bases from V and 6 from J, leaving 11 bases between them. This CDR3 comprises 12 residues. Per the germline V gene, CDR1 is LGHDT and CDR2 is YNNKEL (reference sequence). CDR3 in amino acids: CASSIRLSEQYF. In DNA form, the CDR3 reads TGTGCCAGCAGCATACGTTTGTCCGAGCAGTACTTC.

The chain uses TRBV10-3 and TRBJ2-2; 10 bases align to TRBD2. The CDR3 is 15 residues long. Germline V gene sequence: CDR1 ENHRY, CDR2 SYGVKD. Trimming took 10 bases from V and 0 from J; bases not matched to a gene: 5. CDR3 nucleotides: TGTGCCACACTAGCGGGGAAACCGAACACCGGGGAGCTGTTTTTT. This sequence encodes CATLAGKPNTGELFF.

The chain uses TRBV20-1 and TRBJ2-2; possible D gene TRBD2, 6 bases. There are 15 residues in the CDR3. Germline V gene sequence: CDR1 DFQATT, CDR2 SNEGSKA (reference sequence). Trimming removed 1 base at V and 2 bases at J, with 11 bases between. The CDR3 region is CSARGGLPNTGELFF. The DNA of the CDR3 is TGCAGTGCTAGAGGGGGACTCCCTAACACCGGGGAGCTGTTTTTT.

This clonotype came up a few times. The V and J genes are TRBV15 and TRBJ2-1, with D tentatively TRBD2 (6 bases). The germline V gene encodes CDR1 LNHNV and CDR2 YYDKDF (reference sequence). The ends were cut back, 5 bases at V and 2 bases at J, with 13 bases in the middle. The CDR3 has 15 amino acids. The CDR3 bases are TGTGCCACCAGCGCTGGGGGGTCCACCTACAATGAGCAGTTCTTC. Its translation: CATSAGGSTYNEQFF. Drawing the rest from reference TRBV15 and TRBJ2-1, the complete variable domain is DAMVIQNPRYQVTQFGKPVTLSCSQTLNHNVMYWYQQKSSQAPKLLFHYYDKDFNNEADTPDNFQSRRPNTSFCFLDIRSPGLGDTAMYLCATSAGGSTYNEQFFGPGTRLTVL.

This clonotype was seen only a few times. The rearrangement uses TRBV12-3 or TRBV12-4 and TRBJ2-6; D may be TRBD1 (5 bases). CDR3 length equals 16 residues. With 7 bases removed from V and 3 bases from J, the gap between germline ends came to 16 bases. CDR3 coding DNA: TGTGCCAGCACTCCTTGGGGCGGCTTTGGGGCCAACGTCCTGACTTTC. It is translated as CASTPWGGFGANVLTF.

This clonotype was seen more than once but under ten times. The CDR3 DNA sequence: TGTGCCAGCAAACGAGCCGGGACAGGGGGCGAAAAACTGTTTTTT. This translates into CASKRAGTGGEKLFF. The chain employs TRBV12-3 or TRBV12-4 and TRBJ1-4, with 12 positions matching TRBD1. V gave up 7 bases and J gave up 8 bases; unmatched junction bases: 8. There are 15 residues in the CDR3.

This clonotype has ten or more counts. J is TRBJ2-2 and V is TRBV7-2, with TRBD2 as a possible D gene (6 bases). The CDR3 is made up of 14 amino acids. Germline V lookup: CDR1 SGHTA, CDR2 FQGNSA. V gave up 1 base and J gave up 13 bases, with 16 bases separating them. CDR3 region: CASSLELASERLFF. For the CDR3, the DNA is TGTGCCAGCAGCTTAGAACTAGCCTCCGAGAGGCTGTTTTTT.

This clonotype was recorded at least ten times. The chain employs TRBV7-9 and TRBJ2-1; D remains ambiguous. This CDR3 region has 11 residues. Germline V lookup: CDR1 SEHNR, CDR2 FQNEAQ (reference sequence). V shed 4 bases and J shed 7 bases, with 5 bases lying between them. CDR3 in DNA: TGTGCCAGCAGCTCTGGGAATGAGCAGTTCTTC. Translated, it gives CASSSGNEQFF.

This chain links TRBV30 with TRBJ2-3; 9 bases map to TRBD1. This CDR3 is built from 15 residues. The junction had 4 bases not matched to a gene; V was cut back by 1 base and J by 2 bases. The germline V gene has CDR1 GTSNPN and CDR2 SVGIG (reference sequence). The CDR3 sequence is CAWSAGTGNTDTQYF. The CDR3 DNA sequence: TGTGCCTGGAGTGCCGGGACAGGGAACACAGATACGCAGTATTTT.

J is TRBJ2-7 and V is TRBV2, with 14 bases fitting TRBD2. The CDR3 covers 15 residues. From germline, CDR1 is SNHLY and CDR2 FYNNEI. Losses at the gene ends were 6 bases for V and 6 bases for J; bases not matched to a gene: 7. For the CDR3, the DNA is TGTGCCAGCAGAAGGGGACTAGCGGGAGTACCCGAGCAGTACTTC. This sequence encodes CASRRGLAGVPEQYF.

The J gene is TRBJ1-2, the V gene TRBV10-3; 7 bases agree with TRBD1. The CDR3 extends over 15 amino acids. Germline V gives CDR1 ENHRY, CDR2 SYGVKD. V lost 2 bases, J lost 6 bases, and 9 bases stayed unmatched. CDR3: CAISEQGQLGDGYTF. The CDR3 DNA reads TGTGCCATCAGTGAGCAGGGACAGTTGGGGGATGGCTACACCTTC.

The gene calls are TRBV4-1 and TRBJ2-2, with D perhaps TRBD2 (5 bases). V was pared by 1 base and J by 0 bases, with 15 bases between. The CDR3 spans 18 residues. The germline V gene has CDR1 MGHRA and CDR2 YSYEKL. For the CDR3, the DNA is TGCGCCAGCAGCCAAGGGGCCGGGATGGCCACGAACACCGGGGAGCTGTTTTTT. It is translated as CASSQGAGMATNTGELFF.

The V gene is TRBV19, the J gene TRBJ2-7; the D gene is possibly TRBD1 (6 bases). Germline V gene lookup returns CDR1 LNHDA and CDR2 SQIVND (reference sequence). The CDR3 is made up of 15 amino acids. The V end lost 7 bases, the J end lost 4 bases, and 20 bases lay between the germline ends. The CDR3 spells CASKSGHKGEYEQYF. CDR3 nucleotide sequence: TGTGCCAGTAAATCGGGACACAAGGGAGAGTACGAGCAGTACTTC.

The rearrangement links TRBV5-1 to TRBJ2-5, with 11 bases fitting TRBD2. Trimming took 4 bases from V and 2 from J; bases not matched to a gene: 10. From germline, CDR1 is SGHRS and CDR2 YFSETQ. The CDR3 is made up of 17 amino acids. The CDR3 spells CASSRGGLAVLQETQYF. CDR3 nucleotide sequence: TGCGCCAGCAGCCGGGGGGGACTAGCGGTTCTTCAAGAGACCCAGTACTTC.

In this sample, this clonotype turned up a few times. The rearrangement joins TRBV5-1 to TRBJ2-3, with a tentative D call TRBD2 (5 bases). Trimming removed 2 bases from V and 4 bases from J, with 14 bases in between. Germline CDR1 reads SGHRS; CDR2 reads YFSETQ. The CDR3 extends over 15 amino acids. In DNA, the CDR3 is TGCGCCAGCAGCTTCATCGAGGGTAGCCCAGATACGCAGTATTTT. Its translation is CASSFIEGSPDTQYF.